The 11 T cell receptor beta chains presented below share a single source sample, sequenced in a study of T cell repertoires in ileal Crohn's disease. This sample's time point: neoterminal ileum biopsy at postoperative endoscopy, about 6 months after surgery. The table came from immunoSEQ multiplex PCR; TCRdb's copy has only in-frame clones and leaves some out. The sample includes about 60,000 clones, 70% to 90% seen only once; the top ten take around 2.1%. Specimen: ileal tissue. These receptors came from an adult with Crohn's disease.

The chain uses TRBV2 and TRBJ1-2; TRBD1 aligns across 9 bases. The germline CDR1 and CDR2 sequences are SNHLY and FYNNEI. The CDR3 extends over 13 amino acids. Trimming took 6 bases from V and 6 from J; bases not matched to a gene: 5. Written as DNA, the CDR3 is TGTGCCAGCAGGAGGGACAGGGAGGATGGCTACACCTTC. Translating it yields CASRRDREDGYTF.

The gene calls are TRBV9 and TRBJ1-4, with a weak D call TRBD1 (6 bases). Looked up from germline, CDR1 is SGDLS and CDR2 is YYNGEE. V lost 4 bases and J lost 7, with 17 bases in between. CDR3 length: 15 amino acids. Here the CDR3 reads CASSITGTKGEKLFF. As DNA, the CDR3 is TGTGCCAGCAGCATAACCGGGACAAAAGGTGAAAAACTGTTTTTT.

This clone was picked up one time. The genes are TRBV4-2 and TRBJ2-1; 7 nucleotides agree with TRBD2. Trimming took 0 bases from V and 1 from J; bases not matched to a gene: 3. The length of the CDR3 is 16 residues. In germline, CDR1 is LGHNA, CDR2 YNFKEQ. CDR3 residues: CASSQEGLESYNEQFF. The CDR3 coding sequence is TGTGCCAGCAGCCAAGAAGGACTAGAATCCTACAATGAGCAGTTCTTC.

DNA of the CDR3: TGTGCCAGTAGTATAACAGGGAGGGCACCTGAAGCTTTCTTT. It specifies CASSITGRAPEAFF. This chain uses TRBV19 with TRBJ1-1; tentative D call: TRBD1 (6 bases). Germline V gives CDR1 LNHDA, CDR2 SQIVND (reference sequence). The V end lost 2 bases, the J end lost 6 bases, and 13 bases lay between the germline ends. The CDR3 is made up of 14 amino acids.

This chain connects TRBV25-1 to TRBJ1-2; D gene uncertain. The CDR3 sequence is 13 residues long. The V gene's germline CDR1 is MGHDK and CDR2 SYGVNS. V lost 2 bases, J lost 2 bases, and 6 bases lay in between. The CDR3 sequence: CASSEPVNYGYTF. The CDR3 nucleotides read TGTGCCAGCAGTGAACCAGTCAACTATGGCTACACCTTC.

The chain links TRBV7-9 to TRBJ2-1; 12 bases fit TRBD2. CDR1 and CDR2 (germline): SEHNR, FQNEAQ (reference sequence). J was trimmed by 4 bases and V by 5 bases; bases with no gene match: 6. This CDR3 spans 16 amino acids. The CDR3 region has the DNA TGTGCCAGCAGCCGCGACGGGACTAGCGGGTACAATGAGCAGTTCTTC. Encoded protein: CASSRDGTSGYNEQFF.

This chain joins TRBV2 and TRBJ1-2; the D gene is possibly TRBD1 (5 bases). V was trimmed by 3 bases and J by 9 bases, leaving 8 bases between them. Per the germline V gene, CDR1 is SNHLY and CDR2 is FYNNEI. The CDR3 extends over 11 amino acids. As DNA, the CDR3 is TGTGCCAGCAGTGACGCAGGGCGCTACACCTTC. Translated: CASSDAGRYTF.

The V gene is TRBV7-3, the J gene TRBJ2-2; 8 bases align to TRBD2. The CDR3 extends over 14 amino acids. CDR1 SGHTA and CDR2 FQGTGA come from the germline V gene. V dropped 3 bases and J dropped 4; count of bases not matched to a gene: 1. Here the CDR3 DNA reads TGTGCCAGCAGCTTGGGACTAGTCACCGGGGAGCTGTTTTTT. It is translated as CASSLGLVTGELFF.

This chain's CDR3 is CASSLSTDYNSPLHF. As DNA, the CDR3 is TGCGCCAGCAGCTTATCAACAGACTATAATTCACCCCTCCACTTT. The gene calls are TRBV5-1 and TRBJ1-6; no clear D. The CDR3 covers 15 residues. V gave up 2 bases and J gave up 3 bases, with 9 bases separating them. The germline V gene has CDR1 SGHRS and CDR2 YFSETQ.

V and J are TRBV7-2 and TRBJ1-2, with a tentative D call TRBD1 (6 bases). In germline, CDR1 is SGHTA, CDR2 FQGNSA. This CDR3 comprises 13 residues. The V gene lost 6 bases and the J gene lost 4 bases, with 12 bases spanning the gap. The CDR3 reads CASRRQTGYGYTF. The CDR3 DNA follows: TGTGCCAGCAGGAGACAGACAGGCTATGGCTACACCTTC.

The chain recombines TRBV19 with TRBJ2-7; 9 bases are shared with TRBD2. Looked up from germline, CDR1 is LNHDA and CDR2 is SQIVND (reference sequence). CDR3 length equals 16 residues. With 3 bases clipped from V and 2 bases from J, the junction kept 8 bases outside the gene matches. CDR3 DNA: TGTGCCAGTAGTATTGCTTTTGCGGGAGGGGCCTACGAGCAGTACTTC. Protein: CASSIAFAGGAYEQYF.